This T cell receptor beta chain was recovered during a study of cytomegalovirus exposure and HLA in healthy donors. Study results and caveats: In vitro work confirmed that a few CMV-associated chains recognize CMV antigens. Reports indicated that the classifier achieved high specificity and sensitivity in diagnosing cytomegalovirus status. The study flagged about 150 TCR beta chains as cytomegalovirus-associated.

This CDR3 comprises 14 residues. V was pared by 5 bases and J by 6 bases, with 14 bases between. Germline V lookup: CDR1 MNHNS, CDR2 SASEGT. Some clones are missing from TCRdb's copy, which holds only in-frame ones; the method was immunoSEQ multiplex PCR. The sample has about 150,000 clones, approximately 84% seen once; the top ten hold about 27%. Concerning this clone itself: Its target is not known.

The receptor was derived from a man aged 25-45 years in good health and CMV-seropositive. The chain joins TRBV6-1 to TRBJ2-1; perhaps TRBD2 as D (7 bases). Source material: PBMCs. The CDR3 DNA follows: TGTGCCAGCAGTTCTCAAGGGGGGGGCAATGAGCAGTTCTTC. Its translation: CASSSQGGGNEQFF.